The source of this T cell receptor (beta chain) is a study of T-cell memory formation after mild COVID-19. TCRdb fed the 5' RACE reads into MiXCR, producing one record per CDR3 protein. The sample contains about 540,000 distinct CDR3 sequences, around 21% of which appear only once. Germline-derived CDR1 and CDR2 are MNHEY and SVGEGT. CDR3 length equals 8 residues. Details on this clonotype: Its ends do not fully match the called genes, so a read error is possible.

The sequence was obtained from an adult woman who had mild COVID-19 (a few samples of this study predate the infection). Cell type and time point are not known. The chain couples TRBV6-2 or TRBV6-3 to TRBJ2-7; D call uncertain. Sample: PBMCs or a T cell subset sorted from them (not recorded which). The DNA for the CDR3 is TGTGCCAGCAGTGCGACGCCGTTC. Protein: CASSATPF.